The clone carrying this T cell receptor beta chain was detected many times. Its antigen is not known. Each CDR3 protein is one row after TCRdb ran MiXCR on the reads. The table records 400,000 to 600,000 distinct CDR3 sequences, about two fifths of them present only once. This entry comes from a study of T cell repertoires in cytomegalovirus infection. CDR3 length equals 14 residues. V gave up 5 bases and J gave up 2 bases, with 10 bases separating them. This TCR came from a human donor in good health (CMV status not recorded). Some clones in this sample may be carry-over from other donors' samples. The gene calls are TRBV12-3 or TRBV12-4 and TRBJ1-3; no clear D gene. Material: cultured PBMCs, obtained from culture after CMV antigen stimulation. The CDR3 region is CASSLGSAGNTIYF. CDR3 DNA: TGTGCCAGCAGTCTTGGGAGTGCTGGAAACACCATATATTTT.